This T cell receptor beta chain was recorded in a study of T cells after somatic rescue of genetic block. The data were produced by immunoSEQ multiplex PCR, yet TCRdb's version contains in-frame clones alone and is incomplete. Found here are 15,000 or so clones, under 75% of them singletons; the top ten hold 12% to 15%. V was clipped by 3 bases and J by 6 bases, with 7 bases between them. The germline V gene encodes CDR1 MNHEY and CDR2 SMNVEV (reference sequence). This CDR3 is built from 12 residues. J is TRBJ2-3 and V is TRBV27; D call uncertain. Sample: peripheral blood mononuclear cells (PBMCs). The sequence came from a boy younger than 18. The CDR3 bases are TGTGCCAGCAGTTTTAGGCGCGATACGCAGTATTTT. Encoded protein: CASSFRRDTQYF.